This T cell receptor beta chain stems from a study of cytomegalovirus exposure and HLA in healthy donors. On the study more broadly: A subsequent analysis reported that the roughly 120 validation repertoires were produced on the same platform that had also been used for the 600 to 700 first-cohort repertoires.

There are 16 residues in the CDR3. V shed 5 bases and J 1 base; nucleotides not matched to a gene: 7. Germline CDR1 SGHTA, CDR2 FQGTGA. Whole-study results and caveats: In vitro checks showed that a few CMV-associated chains really do target CMV antigens.

Regarding this clone: Its antigen remains unidentified.

The method was immunoSEQ multiplex PCR; TCRdb's version includes in-frame clones alone and lacks a portion of them. The data hold 150,000 to 200,000 clones, with 84% observed a single time. The receptor was derived from a man aged 30 to 45 in good health and CMV-seropositive. The chain has TRBV7-3 and TRBJ2-2; 7 bases map to TRBD1. The sequencing input was PBMCs. The DNA for the CDR3 is TGTGCCAGCAGCCCAGGGGGACAGCAGAACACCGGGGAGCTGTTTTTT. This gives the protein CASSPGGQQNTGELFF.